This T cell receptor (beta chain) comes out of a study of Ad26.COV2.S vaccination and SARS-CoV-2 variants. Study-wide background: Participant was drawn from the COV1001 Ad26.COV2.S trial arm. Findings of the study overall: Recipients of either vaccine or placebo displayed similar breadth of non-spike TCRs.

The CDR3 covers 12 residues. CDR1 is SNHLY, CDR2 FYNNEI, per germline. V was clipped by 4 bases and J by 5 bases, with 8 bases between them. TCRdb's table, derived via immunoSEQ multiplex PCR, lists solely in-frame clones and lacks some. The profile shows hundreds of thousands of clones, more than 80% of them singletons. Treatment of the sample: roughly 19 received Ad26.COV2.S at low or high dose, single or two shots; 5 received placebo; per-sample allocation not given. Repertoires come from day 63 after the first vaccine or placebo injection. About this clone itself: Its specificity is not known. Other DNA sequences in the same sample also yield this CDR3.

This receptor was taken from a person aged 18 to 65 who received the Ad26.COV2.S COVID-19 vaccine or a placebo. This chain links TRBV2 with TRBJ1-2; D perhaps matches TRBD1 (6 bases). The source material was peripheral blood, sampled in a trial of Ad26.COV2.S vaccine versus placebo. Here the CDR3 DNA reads TGTGCCAGCAGTGCTCAGGGGTATGGCTACACCTTC. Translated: CASSAQGYGYTF.